This TCR beta chain was sequenced during a study of CD8+ T cells in alopecia areata. RNA extraction was followed by reverse transcription into cDNA, which acted as the sequencing template. Using immunoSEQ multiplex PCR, the repertoire was profiled, and TCRdb retains in-frame clones only, with some absent. Among nearly 200,000 clones listed, roughly 64% were seen once. CDR1 and CDR2 (germline): GTSNPN, SVGIG (reference sequence). The V gene lost 0 bases and the J gene lost 7 bases, with 10 bases spanning the gap. The CDR3 loop spans 13 amino acids. Stated treatment: oral pan-JAK inhibitor, 5-10 mg twice daily.

The sample here was CD4+ T cells sorted from blood, taken at week 24, from a patient treated with tofacitinib. The receptor was isolated from a human donor with alopecia areata. The genes are TRBV30 and TRBJ2-1; maybe TRBD2 (6 bases). The CDR3: CAWSVPGVNEQFF. As DNA, the CDR3 is TGTGCCTGGAGTGTACCGGGAGTAAATGAGCAGTTCTTC.